These 7 T cell receptor beta chains were all obtained from the same sample, sequenced in a study of T-cell reconstitution after alpha-beta-depleted transplantation in children. Library preparation (for TCRbeta) was performed with unique molecular identifiers. TCRdb analysed the PCR reads with MiXCR anew, one entry per CDR3 protein. The sample shows just under 350,000 distinct CDR3 sequences, 15% to 20% of them seen only once. The specimen was PBMCs, mostly from graft donor cells, collected 360 days after TCRalphabeta/CD19-depleted stem cell transplant. These receptors were taken from a male patient aged 2-9 years who had a stem cell transplant for acute lymphoblastic leukemia, so the T cells may come from the graft donor.

The genes are TRBV12-3 or TRBV12-4 and TRBJ2-3; possibly TRBD2 for D (6 bases). The CDR3 runs to 17 residues. Trimming stripped 6 bases from V and 4 bases from J, with 23 bases between. CDR3 amino acids: CASRPVVSGAMADTQYF. CDR3 nucleotide sequence: TGTGCCAGCAGGCCGGTAGTCTCGGGAGCCATGGCAGATACGCAGTATTTT.

The chain carries TRBV29-1 and TRBJ2-3; unclear D gene. The CDR3 spans 13 residues. The germline gives CDR1 SQVTM, CDR2 ANQGSEA. V lost 4 bases and J 4 bases, leaving 12 bases between the germline ends. CDR3 in DNA: TGCAGCGTTGGTTCGCTTCTTTCAGATACGCAGTATTTT. This translates into CSVGSLLSDTQYF.

This clonotype was recorded a few times. The chain's CDR3 is CASRPLGGRGTDTQYF. DNA for the CDR3: TGTGCCAGCAGACCCCTTGGCGGGAGGGGGACAGATACGCAGTATTTT. The chain employs TRBV6-1 and TRBJ2-3; 9 nucleotides agree with TRBD2. Germline V lookup: CDR1 MNHNS, CDR2 SASEGT. The CDR3 is 16 amino acids. Germline trimming cut 6 bases from V and 3 bases from J; bases unmatched to any gene: 10.

The rearrangement links TRBV19 to TRBJ1-5; 8 bases map to TRBD1. CDR1 LNHDA and CDR2 SQIVND come from the germline V gene (reference sequence). The CDR3 runs to 14 residues. Trimming took 7 bases from V and 6 from J; bases not matched to a gene: 8. CDR3 loop: CASNSDRAGQPQHF. CDR3 nucleotides: TGTGCCAGTAACTCGGACAGGGCGGGTCAGCCCCAGCATTTT.

This sequence joins TRBV12-3 or TRBV12-4 and TRBJ2-6; 10 bases agree with TRBD1. The CDR3 has 19 residues. V was pared by 5 bases and J by 0 bases, with 10 bases of the junction left unmatched. For the CDR3, the DNA is TGTGCCAGCAGTCCGGGACAGGGGCCTTTGTACTCTGGGGCCAACGTCCTGACTTTC. It codes for CASSPGQGPLYSGANVLTF.

This clonotype was counted many times. V and J are TRBV29-1 and TRBJ1-5, with D perhaps matching TRBD1 (5 bases). This CDR3 is built from 14 residues. V lost 4 bases, J lost 2 bases, and 12 bases lay in between. Germline CDR1 and CDR2: SQVTM and ANQGSEA. In DNA form, the CDR3 reads TGCAGCGTTGGCCTCGGGGGGGGCAATCAGCCCCAGCATTTT. Translation: CSVGLGGGNQPQHF. Filled out from reference TRBV29-1 and TRBJ1-5, the complete variable domain reads SAVISQKPSRDICQRGTSLTIQCQVDSQVTMMFWYRQQPGQSLTLIATANQGSEATYESGFVIDKFPISRPNLTFSTLTVSNMSPEDSSIYLCSVGLGGGNQPQHFGDGTRLSIL.

This chain uses TRBV6-5 with TRBJ2-1; D call uncertain. Germline-derived CDR1 and CDR2 are MNHEY and SVGAGI. V lost 2 bases, J lost 7 bases, and 6 bases lay in between. The CDR3 consists of 12 residues. Written as DNA, the CDR3 is TGTGCCAGCAGTTACGGAGTTAATGAGCAGTTCTTC. Translation: CASSYGVNEQFF.